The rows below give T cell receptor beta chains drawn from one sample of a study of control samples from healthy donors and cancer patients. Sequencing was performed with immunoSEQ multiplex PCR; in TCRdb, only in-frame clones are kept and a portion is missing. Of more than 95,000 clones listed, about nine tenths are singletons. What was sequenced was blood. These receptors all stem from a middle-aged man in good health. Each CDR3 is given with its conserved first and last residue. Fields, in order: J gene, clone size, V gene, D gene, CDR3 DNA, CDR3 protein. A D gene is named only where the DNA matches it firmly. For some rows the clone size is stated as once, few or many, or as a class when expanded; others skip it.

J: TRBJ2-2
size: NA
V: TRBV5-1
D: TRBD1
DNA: TGCGCCAGCAGCTTGTACTGGACAGGGGGCCCCGGGGAGCTGTTTTTT
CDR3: CASSLYWTGGPGELFF

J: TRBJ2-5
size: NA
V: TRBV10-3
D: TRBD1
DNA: TGTGCCATCAGTGAGCGACAGGGGGCTGGAGAGACCCAGTACTTC
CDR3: CAISERQGAGETQYF

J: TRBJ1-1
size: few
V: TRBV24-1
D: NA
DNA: TGTGCCACCAGTGTAGGATGGGCCTGGAACACTGAAGCTTTCTTT
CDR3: CATSVGWAWNTEAFF

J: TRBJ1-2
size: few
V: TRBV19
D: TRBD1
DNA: TGTGCCAGTAGTATAGCCCGGACAGGAGGCTACACCTTC
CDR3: CASSIARTGGYTF

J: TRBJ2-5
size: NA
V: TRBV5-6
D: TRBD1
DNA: TGTGCCAGCAGCCTGTGGGACAGGGAAGGCGAGACCCAGTACTTC
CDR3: CASSLWDREGETQYF

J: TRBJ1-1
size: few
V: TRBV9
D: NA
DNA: TGTGCCAGCAGCGTAGGGCGCTTGAACACTGAAGCTTTCTTT
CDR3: CASSVGRLNTEAFF

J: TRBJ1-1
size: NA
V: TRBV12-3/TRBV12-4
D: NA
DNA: TGTGCCAGCAGTCCAACAGGAATAGAGGCTTTCTTT
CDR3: CASSPTGIEAFF

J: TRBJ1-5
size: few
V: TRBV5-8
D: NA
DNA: TGTGCCAGCAGCTTCGGGAAAGAAGTCTATCAGCCCCAGCATTTT
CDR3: CASSFGKEVYQPQHF

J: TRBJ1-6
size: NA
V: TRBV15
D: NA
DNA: TGTGCCACCAGCAGAGATTCAGGGTTTTTTGGCTCACCCCTCCACTTT
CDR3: CATSRDSGFFGSPLHF

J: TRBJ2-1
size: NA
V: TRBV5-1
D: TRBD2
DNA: TGCGCCAGCAGCTTGGTTCCCGGGACTAGCGGAAACAATGAGCAGTTCTTC
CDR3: CASSLVPGTSGNNEQFF

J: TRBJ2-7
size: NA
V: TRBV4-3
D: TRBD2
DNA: TGCGCCAGCAGCCAAGGGACTAGCGGTTACGAGCAGTACTTC
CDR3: CASSQGTSGYEQYF

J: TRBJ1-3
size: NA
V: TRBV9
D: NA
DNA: TGTGCCAGCAGCGTATCCGTGACAGGCCGCTCTGGAAACACCATATATTTT
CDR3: CASSVSVTGRSGNTIYF

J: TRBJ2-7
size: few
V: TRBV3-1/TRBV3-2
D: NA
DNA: TGTGCCAGCAGCCAAGATGGGGTTAGGGCCTACGAGCAGTACTTC
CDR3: CASSQDGVRAYEQYF

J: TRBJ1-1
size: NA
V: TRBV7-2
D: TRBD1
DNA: TGTGCCAGCAGCTTACTCACAGGGGGTGAAGCTTTCTTT
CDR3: CASSLLTGGEAFF

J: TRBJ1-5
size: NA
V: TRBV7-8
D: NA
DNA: TGTGCCAGCAGCCCCCGGGAGAGAGGGTTGATATTCGTTAGCAATCAGCCCCAGCATTTT
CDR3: CASSPRERGLIFVSNQPQHF

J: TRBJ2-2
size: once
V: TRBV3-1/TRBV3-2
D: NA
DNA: TGTGCCAGCAGCCAAGAAGGGGGGGCCAGGGACACCGGGGAGCTGTTTTTT
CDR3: CASSQEGGARDTGELFF

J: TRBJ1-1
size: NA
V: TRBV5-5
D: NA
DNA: TGTGCCAGCAGCTTTTCAGTAAACACTGAAGCTTTCTTT
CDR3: CASSFSVNTEAFF

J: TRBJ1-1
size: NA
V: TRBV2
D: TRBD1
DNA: TGTGCCAGCAGTGTGGGACAGGGGGCGCGTGAAGCTTTCTTT
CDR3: CASSVGQGAREAFF

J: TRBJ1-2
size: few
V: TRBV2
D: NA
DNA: TGTGCCAGCGGACGGACTAACTATGGCTACACCTTC
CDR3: CASGRTNYGYTF

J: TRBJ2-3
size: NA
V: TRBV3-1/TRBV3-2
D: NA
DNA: TGTGCCAGCAGCCAAGAGCAGGGGCGCACAGATACGCAGTATTTT
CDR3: CASSQEQGRTDTQYF

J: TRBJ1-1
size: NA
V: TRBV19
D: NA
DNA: TGTGCCAGTAGCCGGACAGCCTTAGGGATGAACACTGAAGCTTTCTTT
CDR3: CASSRTALGMNTEAFF

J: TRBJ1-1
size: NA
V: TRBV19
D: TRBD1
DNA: TGTGCCACCCTAGGACAGGGCCTAATGAACACTGAAGCTTTCTTT
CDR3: CATLGQGLMNTEAFF

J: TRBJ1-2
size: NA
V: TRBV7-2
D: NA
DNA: TGTGCCAGCAGCTCCCCTGGGCCAGATAAGGGCTACACCTTC
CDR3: CASSSPGPDKGYTF

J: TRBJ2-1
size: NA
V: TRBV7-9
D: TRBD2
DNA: TGTGCCAGCAGTGTACCCCAAAGACTAGCGATTGTTAATGAGCAGTTCTTC
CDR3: CASSVPQRLAIVNEQFF

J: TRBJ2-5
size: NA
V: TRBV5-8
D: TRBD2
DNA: TGTGCCAGCAGTCGCGGGCGGGGGACCCCACAAGAGACCCAGTACTTC
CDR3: CASSRGRGTPQETQYF

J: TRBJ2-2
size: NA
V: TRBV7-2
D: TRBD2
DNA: TGTGCCAGCAGCTTATCCATGGCGGGGGGGCAGACCGGGGAGCTGTTTTTT
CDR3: CASSLSMAGGQTGELFF

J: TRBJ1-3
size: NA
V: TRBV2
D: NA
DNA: TGTGCCAGCAGTGGGCTAGGGATCTCTGGAAACACCATATATTTT
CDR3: CASSGLGISGNTIYF

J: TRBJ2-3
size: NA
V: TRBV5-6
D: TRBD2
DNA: TGTGCCAGCAGCTTTTTAAGCGGGGGGCTTGACACAGATACGCAGTATTTT
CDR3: CASSFLSGGLDTDTQYF

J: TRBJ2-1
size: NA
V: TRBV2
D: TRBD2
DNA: TGTGCCAGCAGCGCTAGCGGGGGCCTCTCCTACAATGAGCAGTTCTTC
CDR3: CASSASGGLSYNEQFF

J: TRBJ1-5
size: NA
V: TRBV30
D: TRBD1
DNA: TGTGCCTGGGACAGGGTTTTCGGTCAGCCCCAGCATTTT
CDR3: CAWDRVFGQPQHF

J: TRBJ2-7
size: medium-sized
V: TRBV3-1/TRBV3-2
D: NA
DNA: TGTGCCAGCAGCCAACCAGTAAGTACCTACGAGCAGTACTTC
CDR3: CASSQPVSTYEQYF

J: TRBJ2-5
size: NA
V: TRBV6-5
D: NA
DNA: TGTGCCAGCAGTTACAGGGGAGGCGAGACCCAGTACTTC
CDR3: CASSYRGGETQYF

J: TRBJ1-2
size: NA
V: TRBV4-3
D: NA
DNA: TGCGCCAGCAGCCAAGCCATATTAGGGAACTATGGCTACACCTTC
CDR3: CASSQAILGNYGYTF

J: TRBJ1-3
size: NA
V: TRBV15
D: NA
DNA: TGTGCCACCAGCTCGCCCCGCGGGTACTCTGGAAACACCATATATTTT
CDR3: CATSSPRGYSGNTIYF

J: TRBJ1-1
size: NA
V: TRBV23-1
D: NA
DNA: TGCGCCAGCAGTCAATCTGGGGGCCGGGTTAGGAACACTGAAGCTTTCTTT
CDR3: CASSQSGGRVRNTEAFF

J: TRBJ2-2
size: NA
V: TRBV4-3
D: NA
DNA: TGCGCCAGCAGCCAGATCGGATCTACCGGGGAGCTGTTTTTT
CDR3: CASSQIGSTGELFF

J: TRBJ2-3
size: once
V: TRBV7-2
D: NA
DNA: TGTGCCAGCAGCTTAGAGTGGGGAGGAGATACGCAGTATTTT
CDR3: CASSLEWGGDTQYF

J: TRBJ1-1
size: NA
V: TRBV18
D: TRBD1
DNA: TGTGCCAGCTCACCCATCCGGGACAGGGGGCGATGGGCTTTCTTT
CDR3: CASSPIRDRGRWAFF

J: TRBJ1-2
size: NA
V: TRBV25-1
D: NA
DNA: TGTGCCAGCAGCCCGACGGGAACGAGCTACACCTTC
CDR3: CASSPTGTSYTF

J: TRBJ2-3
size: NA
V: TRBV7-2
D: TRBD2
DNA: TGTGCCAGCAGCTTAACGGCTAGCGGGGGGGGACGCACAGATACGCAGTATTTT
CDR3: CASSLTASGGGRTDTQYF

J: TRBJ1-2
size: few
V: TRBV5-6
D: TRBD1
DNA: TGTGCCAGCAGCTATCAAGGGATAGACAGGGATGGCTATGGCTACACCTTC
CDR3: CASSYQGIDRDGYGYTF

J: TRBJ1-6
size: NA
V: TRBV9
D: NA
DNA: TGTGCCAGCAGCGCCCGCTTAGGAGGGAATTCACCCCTCCACTTT
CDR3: CASSARLGGNSPLHF